The present T cell receptor (beta chain) was sequenced within a study of low-dose radiotherapy and immunotherapy resistance in tumors. Study-level background: Each fraction for Cohort 1 was 0.5 Gy, given every 2 weeks, and the total came to 6.5 Gy. One day prior to radiation and immunotherapy, intravenous cyclophosphamide at 200 mg/m2 was given, repeated every two weeks.

With 2 bases removed from V and 0 bases from J, the gap between germline ends came to 11 bases. The CDR3 totals 15 residues. The germline V gene encodes CDR1 MNHEY and CDR2 SVGAGI. The TCRs were subjected to amplification over roughly 18 PCR cycles employing a constant-region primer in conjunction with a V-primer adapter. TCRdb ran MiXCR on the reads and lists one entry per CDR3 protein. The repertoire holds 50,000 or so distinct CDR3 sequences, with roughly 31% as singletons. Time point in this sample: after trial treatment. Treatment reported: LDRT plus nivolumab, ipilimumab, low-dose cyclophosphamide and aspirin (RACIN trial). Administered to the donors were nivolumab, ipilimumab, aspirin, low-dose cyclophosphamide and low-dose radiotherapy.

This sample comprised PBMCs, obtained after low-dose radiotherapy plus immunotherapy. The chain is built from TRBV6-5 and TRBJ2-7, with D perhaps matching TRBD1 (6 bases). This TCR came from a male donor with rectosigmoid adenocarcinoma. CDR3 sequence (DNA): TGTGCCAGCAGTTACAAGGGCAGGGGCTCCTACGAGCAGTACTTC. Protein: CASSYKGRGSYEQYF.